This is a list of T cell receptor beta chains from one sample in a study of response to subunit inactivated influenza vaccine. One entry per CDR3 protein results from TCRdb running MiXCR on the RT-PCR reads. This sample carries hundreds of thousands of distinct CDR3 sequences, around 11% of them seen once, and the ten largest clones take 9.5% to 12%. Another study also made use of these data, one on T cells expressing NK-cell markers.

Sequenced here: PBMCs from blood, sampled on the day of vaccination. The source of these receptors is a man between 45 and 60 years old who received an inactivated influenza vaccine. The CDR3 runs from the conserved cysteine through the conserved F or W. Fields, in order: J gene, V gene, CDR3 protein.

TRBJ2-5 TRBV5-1 CASSLAPGQGARETQYF
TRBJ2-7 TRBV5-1 CASSLVEGNYEQYF
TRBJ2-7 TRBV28 CASSLLAGGDYKQYF
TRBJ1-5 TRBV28 CASSSTGVEGNQPQHF
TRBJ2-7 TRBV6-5 CASSYIAGPYEQYF
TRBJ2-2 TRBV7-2 CASSLVSASVTGELFF
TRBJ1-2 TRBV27 CASSLKGQGYGYTF
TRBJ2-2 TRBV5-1 CASSLVGQGVNTGELFF
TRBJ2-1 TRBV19 CASSESGSYNEQFF
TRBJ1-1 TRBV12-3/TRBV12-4 CASSPGTSAAFF
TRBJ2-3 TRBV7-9 CASSLDGIAGNTQYF
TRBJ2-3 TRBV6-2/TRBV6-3 CASSLTGWRADTQYF
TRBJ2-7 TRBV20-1 CSASSLRTSGVAYEQYF
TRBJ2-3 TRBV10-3 CATLKAGGIDTQYF
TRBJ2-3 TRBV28 CASSFYIIAGITDTQYF
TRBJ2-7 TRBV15 CATSPDGSPSYEQYF
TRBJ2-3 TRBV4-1 CASSPNRGTDTQYF
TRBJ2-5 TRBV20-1 CSAGDFERATYQETQYF
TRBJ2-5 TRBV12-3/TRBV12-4 CASSRRDFQETQYF
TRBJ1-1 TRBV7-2 CASSLSGGRRAFF
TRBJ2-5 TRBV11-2 CASSLGALAGGSGETQYF
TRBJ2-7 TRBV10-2 CASSPGQSDYEQYF
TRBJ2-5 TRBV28 CASSFLSGSRETQYF
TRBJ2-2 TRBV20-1 CSARDVSGRGVTGELFF
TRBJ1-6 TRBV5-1 CASSLGQGVPANSPLHF